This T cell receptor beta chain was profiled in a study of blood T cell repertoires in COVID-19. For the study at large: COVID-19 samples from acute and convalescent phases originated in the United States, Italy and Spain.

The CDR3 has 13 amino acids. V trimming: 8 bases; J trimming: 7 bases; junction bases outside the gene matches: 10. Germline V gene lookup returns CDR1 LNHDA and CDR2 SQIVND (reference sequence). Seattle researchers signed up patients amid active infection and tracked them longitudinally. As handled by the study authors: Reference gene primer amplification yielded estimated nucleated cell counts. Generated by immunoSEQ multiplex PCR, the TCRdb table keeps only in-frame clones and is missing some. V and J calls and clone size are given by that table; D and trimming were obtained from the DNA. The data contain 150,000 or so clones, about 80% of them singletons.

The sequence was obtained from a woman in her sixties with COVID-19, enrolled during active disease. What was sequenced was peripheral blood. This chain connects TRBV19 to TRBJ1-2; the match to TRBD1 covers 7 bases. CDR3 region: CASGADRVVGYTF. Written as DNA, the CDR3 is TGTGCCAGTGGGGCCGACAGGGTTGTTGGCTACACCTTC.